The clone carrying this TCR beta chain was counted at least ten times. The antigen remains unidentified. This sample was taken from a study of neurological immune-mediated disorders. Study-level results: CDR3 amino acid sequences found in expanded clones were never shared across subjects, suggesting private repertoires in all groups. Phylogenetic grouping assigned the repertoires of 18 of 34 multiple sclerosis patients to a single related-CDR3 cluster, which may represent a signature.

V lost 4 bases and J 6 bases, leaving 15 bases between the germline ends. This CDR3 spans 14 amino acids. The V gene's germline CDR1 is SGHAT and CDR2 FQNNGV. Whenever a sequencing run was performed, it yielded over 160 million TCR-beta sequences from 15-18 subjects. TCRdb recomputed calls from the 5' RACE reads with MiXCR, one row per CDR3 protein. The repertoire holds about 92,000 distinct CDR3 sequences, with roughly 3.3% as singletons. Sequencing was carried out using PBMCs. This chain connects TRBV11-2 to TRBJ1-2; D unresolved. This clonotype originated in a woman between 50 and 59 years old with multiple sclerosis. The CDR3 region has the DNA TGTGCCAGCAGCTACCGTCGGATGGGCGATGGCTACACCTTC. Its protein is CASSYRRMGDGYTF.